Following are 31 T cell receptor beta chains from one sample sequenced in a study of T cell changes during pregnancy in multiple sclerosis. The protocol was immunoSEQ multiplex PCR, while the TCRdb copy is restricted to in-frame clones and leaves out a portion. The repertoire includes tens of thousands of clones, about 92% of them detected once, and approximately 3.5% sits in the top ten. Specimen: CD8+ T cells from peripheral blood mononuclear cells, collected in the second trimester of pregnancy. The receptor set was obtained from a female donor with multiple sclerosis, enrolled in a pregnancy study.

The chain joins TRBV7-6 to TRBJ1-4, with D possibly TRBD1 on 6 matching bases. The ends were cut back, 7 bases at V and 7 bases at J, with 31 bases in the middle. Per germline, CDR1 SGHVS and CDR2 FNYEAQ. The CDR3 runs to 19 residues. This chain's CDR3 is CASTSTFASRGALSEKLFF. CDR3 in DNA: TGTGCCAGCACTTCTACCTTCGCTAGTCGGGGGGCTCTGAGTGAAAAACTGTTTTTT.

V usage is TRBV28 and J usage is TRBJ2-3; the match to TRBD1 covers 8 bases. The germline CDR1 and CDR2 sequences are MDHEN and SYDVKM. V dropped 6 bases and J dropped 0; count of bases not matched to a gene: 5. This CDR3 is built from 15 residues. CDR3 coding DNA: TGTGCCAGCAGACTGGGACAGGCCAGCACAGATACGCAGTATTTT. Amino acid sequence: CASRLGQASTDTQYF.

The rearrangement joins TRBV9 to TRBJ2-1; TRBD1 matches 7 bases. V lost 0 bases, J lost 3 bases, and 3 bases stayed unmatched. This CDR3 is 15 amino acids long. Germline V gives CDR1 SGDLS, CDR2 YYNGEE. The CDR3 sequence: CASSVGGQFYNEQFF. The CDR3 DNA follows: TGTGCCAGCAGCGTAGGGGGACAGTTCTACAATGAGCAGTTCTTC.

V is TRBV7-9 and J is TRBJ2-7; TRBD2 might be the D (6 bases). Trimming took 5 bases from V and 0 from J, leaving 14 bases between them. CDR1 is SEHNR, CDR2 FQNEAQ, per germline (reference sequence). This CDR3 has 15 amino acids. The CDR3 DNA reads TGTGCCAGCAGCCCCCGCCACGGGAGCTCCTACGAGCAGTACTTC. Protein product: CASSPRHGSSYEQYF.

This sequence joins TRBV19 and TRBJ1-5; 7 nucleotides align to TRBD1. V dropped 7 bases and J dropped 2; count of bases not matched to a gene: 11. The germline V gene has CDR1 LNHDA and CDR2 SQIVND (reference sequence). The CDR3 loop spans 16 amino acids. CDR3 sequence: CASKDRTGGGNQPQHF. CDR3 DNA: TGTGCCAGTAAAGACCGGACAGGCGGTGGCAATCAGCCCCAGCATTTT.

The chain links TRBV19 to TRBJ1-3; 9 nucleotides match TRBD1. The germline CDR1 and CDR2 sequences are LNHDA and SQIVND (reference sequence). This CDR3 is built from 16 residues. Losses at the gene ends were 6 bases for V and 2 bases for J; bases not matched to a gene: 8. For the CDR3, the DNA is TGTGCCAGTAGGCGGGACAGGGAGCCAACTGGAAACACCATATATTTT. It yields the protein CASRRDREPTGNTIYF.

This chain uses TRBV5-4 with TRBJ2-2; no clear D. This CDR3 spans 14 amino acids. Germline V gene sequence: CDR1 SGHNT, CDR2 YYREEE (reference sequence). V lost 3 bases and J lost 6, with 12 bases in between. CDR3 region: CASSSSESPGELFF. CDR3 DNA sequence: TGTGCCAGCAGCTCCAGCGAGTCCCCCGGGGAGCTGTTTTTT.

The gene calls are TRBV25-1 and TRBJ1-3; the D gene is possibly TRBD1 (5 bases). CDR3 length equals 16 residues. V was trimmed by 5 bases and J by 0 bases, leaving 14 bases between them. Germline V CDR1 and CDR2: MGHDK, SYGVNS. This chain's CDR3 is CASSSPGLYSGNTIYF. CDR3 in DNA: TGTGCCAGCAGTTCCCCGGGACTTTACTCTGGAAACACCATATATTTT.

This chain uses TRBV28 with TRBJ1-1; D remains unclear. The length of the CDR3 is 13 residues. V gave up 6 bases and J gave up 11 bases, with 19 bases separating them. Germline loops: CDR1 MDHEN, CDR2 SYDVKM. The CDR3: CASRPEGSGGAFF. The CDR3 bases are TGTGCCAGCAGACCAGAAGGTTCAGGCGGGGCTTTCTTT. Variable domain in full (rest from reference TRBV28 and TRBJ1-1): DVKVTQSSRYLVKRTGEKVFLECVQDMDHENMFWYRQDPGLGLRLIYFSYDVKMKEKGDIPEGYSVSREKKERFSLILESASTNQTSMYLCASRPEGSGGAFFGQGTRLTVV.

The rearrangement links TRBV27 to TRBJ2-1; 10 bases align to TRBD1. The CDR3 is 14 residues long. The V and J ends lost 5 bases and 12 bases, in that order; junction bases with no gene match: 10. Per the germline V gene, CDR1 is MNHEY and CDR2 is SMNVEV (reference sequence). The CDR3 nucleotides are TGTGCCAGCAGTAACCGGGACAGGGGAGTTGGGCAGTTCTTC. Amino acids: CASSNRDRGVGQFF.

CDR3 region: CASSWLLGGSPLHF. CDR3 coding DNA: TGTGCCAGCAGCTGGCTTCTTGGTGGTTCACCCCTCCACTTT. The J gene is TRBJ1-6, the V gene TRBV7-9, with D unclear. Germline CDR1 SEHNR, CDR2 FQNEAQ (reference sequence). V was clipped by 4 bases and J by 9 bases, with 13 bases between them. CDR3 length equals 14 residues.

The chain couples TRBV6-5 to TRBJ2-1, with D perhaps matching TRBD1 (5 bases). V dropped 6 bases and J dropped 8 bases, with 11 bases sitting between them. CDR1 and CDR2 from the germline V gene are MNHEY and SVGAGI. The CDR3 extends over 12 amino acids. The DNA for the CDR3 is TGTGCCAGCAGCCCCGACAGTTATGAGCAGTTCTTC. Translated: CASSPDSYEQFF.

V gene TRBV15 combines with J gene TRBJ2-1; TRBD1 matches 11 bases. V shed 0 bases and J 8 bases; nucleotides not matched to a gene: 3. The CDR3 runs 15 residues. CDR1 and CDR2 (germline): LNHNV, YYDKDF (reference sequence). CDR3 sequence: CATSREGQGVDEQFF. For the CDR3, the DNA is TGTGCCACCAGCAGAGAGGGACAGGGGGTGGATGAGCAGTTCTTC.

The CDR3 protein is CASSLTSSTPQYF. The CDR3 DNA reads as TGTGCCAGCAGTTTGACTAGCTCCACCCCCCAGTACTTC. This rearrangement joins TRBV28 to TRBJ2-5; the match to TRBD2 covers 7 bases. Germline assignment: CDR1 MDHEN and CDR2 SYDVKM. This CDR3 spans 13 amino acids. J gave up 9 bases and V 3 bases, and 7 bases lay outside the gene matches.

This CDR3 reads CATREGQARYGYTF. CDR3 sequence (DNA): TGTGCCACCCGCGAAGGCCAGGCAAGGTATGGCTACACCTTC. This rearrangement joins TRBV27 to TRBJ1-2; D is unclear. Germline V lookup: CDR1 MNHEY, CDR2 SMNVEV (reference sequence). The ends were cut back, 10 bases at V and 5 bases at J, with 20 bases in the middle. This CDR3 spans 14 amino acids.

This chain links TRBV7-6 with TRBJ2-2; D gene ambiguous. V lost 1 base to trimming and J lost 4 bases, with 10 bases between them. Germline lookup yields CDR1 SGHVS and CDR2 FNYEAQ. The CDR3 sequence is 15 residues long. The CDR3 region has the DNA TGTGCCAGCAGCTTAGACGCCGGTGGCACCGGGGAGCTGTTTTTT. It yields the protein CASSLDAGGTGELFF.

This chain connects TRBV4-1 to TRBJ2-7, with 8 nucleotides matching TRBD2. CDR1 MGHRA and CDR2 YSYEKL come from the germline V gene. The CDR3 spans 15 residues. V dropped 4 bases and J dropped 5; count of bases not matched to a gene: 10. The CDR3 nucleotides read TGCGCCAGCAGCCTTAGGGGACTAGAAACTCACGAGCAGTACTTC. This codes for CASSLRGLETHEQYF.

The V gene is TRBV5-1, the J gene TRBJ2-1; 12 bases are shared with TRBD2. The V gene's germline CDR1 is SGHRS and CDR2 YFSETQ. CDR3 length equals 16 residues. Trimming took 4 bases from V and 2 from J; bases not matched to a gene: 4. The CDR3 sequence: CASSPRTSGTYNEQFF. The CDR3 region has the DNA TGCGCCAGCAGCCCCCGGACTAGCGGGACCTACAATGAGCAGTTCTTC.

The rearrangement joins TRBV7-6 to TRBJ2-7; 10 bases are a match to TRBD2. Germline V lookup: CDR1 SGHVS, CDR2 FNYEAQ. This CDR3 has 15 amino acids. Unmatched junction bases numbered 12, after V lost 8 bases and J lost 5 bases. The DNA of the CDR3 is TGTGCCAGCGATTTGAGCGGGAGGGCCAGTCACGAGCAGTACTTC. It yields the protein CASDLSGRASHEQYF. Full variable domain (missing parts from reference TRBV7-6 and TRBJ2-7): GAGVSQSPRYKVTKRGQDVALRCDPISGHVSLYWYRQALGQGPEFLTYFNYEAQQDKSGLPNDRFSAERPEGSISTLTIQRTEQRDSAMYRCASDLSGRASHEQYFGPGTRLTVT.

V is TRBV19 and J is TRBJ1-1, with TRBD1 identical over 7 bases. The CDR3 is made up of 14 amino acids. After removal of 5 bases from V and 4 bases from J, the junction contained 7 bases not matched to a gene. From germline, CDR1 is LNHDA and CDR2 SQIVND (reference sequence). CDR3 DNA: TGTGCCAGTAGTCCTTCTCAGGGGGGCACTGAAGCTTTCTTT. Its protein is CASSPSQGGTEAFF.

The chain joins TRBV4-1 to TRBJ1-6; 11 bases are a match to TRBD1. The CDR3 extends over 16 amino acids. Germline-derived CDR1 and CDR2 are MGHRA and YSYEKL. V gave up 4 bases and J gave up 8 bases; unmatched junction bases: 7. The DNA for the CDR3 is TGCGCCAGCAGCCCCTTGCCGGGACAGGGGGATTCACCCCTCCACTTT. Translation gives CASSPLPGQGDSPLHF.

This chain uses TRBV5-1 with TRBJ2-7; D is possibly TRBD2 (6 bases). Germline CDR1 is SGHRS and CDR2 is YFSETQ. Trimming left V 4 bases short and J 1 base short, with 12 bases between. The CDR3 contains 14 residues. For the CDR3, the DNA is TGCGCCAGCAGCCCTCACCGGGAGTCCTACGAGCAGTACTTC. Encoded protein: CASSPHRESYEQYF.

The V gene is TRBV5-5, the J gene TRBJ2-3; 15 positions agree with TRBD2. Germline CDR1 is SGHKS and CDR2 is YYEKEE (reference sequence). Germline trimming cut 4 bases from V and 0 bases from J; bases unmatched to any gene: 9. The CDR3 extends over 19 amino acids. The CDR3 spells CASSLLGLAGGASTDTQYF. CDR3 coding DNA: TGTGCCAGCAGCCTCCTCGGACTAGCGGGGGGGGCTAGCACAGATACGCAGTATTTT.

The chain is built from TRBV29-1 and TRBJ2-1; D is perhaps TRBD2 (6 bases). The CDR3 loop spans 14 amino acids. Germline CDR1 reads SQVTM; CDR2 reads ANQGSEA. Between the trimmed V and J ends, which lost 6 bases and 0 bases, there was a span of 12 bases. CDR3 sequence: CSVGGLSSYNEQFF. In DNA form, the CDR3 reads TGCAGCGTGGGGGGTTTAAGCTCCTACAATGAGCAGTTCTTC.

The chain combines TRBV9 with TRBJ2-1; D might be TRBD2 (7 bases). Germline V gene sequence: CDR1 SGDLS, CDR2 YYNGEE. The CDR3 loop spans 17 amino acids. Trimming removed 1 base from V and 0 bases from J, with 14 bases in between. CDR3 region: CASSVFVGGGSYNEQFF. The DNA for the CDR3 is TGTGCCAGCAGCGTATTTGTAGGGGGGGGCTCCTACAATGAGCAGTTCTTC.

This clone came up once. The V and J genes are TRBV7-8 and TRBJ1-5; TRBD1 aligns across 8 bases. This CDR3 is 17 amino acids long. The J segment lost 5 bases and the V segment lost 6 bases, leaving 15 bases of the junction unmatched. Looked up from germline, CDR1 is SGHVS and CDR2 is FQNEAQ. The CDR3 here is CASSSAAGTGPDQPQHF. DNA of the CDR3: TGTGCCAGCAGTAGCGCGGCCGGGACAGGCCCAGATCAGCCCCAGCATTTT. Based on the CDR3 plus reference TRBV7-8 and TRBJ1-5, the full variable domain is GAGVSQSPRYKVAKRGQDVALRCDPISGHVSLFWYQQALGQGPEFLTYFQNEAQLDKSGLPSDRFFAERPEGSVSTLKIQRTQQEDSAVYLCASSSAAGTGPDQPQHFGDGTRLSIL.

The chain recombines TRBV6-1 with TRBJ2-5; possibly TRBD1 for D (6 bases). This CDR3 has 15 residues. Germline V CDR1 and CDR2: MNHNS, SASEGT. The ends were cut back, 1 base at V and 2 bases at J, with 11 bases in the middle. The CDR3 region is CASSEVGQLQETQYF. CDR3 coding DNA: TGTGCCAGCAGTGAAGTCGGACAGTTACAAGAGACCCAGTACTTC.

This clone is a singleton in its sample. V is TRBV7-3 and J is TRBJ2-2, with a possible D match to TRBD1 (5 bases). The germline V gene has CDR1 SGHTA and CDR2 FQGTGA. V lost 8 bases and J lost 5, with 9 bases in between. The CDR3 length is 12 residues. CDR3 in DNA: TGTGCCAGCGGGGCGCAAACCGGGGAGCTGTTTTTT. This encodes CASGAQTGELFF.

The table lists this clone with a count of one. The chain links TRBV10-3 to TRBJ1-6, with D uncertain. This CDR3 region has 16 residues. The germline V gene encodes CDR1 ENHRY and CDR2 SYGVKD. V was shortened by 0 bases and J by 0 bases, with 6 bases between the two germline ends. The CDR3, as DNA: TGTGCCATCAGTGAGTCGTTAGACTCCTATAATTCACCCCTCCACTTT. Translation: CAISESLDSYNSPLHF.

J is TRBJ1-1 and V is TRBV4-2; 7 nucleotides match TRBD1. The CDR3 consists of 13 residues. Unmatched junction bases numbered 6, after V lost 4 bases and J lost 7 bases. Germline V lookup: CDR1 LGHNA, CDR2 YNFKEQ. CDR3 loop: CASSPPGTDEAFF. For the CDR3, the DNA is TGTGCCAGCAGCCCGCCGGGGACAGATGAAGCTTTCTTT.

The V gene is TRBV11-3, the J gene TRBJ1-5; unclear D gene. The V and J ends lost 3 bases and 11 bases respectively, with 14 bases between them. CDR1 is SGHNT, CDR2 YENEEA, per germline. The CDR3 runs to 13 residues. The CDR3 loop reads CASSLRHPATQHF. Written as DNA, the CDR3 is TGTGCCAGCAGCTTGAGACACCCGGCGACCCAGCATTTT.